This TCR beta chain was identified during a study of immune evolution from preneoplasia to lung adenocarcinoma. CDR3 size: 16 residues. V gave up 6 bases and J gave up 4 bases, with 21 bases separating them. Method: immunoSEQ multiplex PCR; TCRdb's copy keeps in-frame clones and lacks some. Of about 27,000 clones in the sample, about 74% were seen once. Patients had resection in Japan or China between the mid-2010s and the late 2010s. The chain combines TRBV23-1 with TRBJ1-1; perhaps TRBD1 as D (5 bases). TRBV23-1 is treated as an ORF (open reading frame) with a function not yet certain. The sequencing input was FFPE invasive lung adenocarcinoma tissue. The sequence came from a person in their 60s with invasive lung adenocarcinoma. Some clones in this sample may be carry-over from other donors' samples. CDR3 in amino acids: CASSPKRGQGGTEAFF. CDR3 DNA: TGCGCCAGCAGCCCTAAGAGGGGTCAGGGAGGCACTGAAGCTTTCTTT.